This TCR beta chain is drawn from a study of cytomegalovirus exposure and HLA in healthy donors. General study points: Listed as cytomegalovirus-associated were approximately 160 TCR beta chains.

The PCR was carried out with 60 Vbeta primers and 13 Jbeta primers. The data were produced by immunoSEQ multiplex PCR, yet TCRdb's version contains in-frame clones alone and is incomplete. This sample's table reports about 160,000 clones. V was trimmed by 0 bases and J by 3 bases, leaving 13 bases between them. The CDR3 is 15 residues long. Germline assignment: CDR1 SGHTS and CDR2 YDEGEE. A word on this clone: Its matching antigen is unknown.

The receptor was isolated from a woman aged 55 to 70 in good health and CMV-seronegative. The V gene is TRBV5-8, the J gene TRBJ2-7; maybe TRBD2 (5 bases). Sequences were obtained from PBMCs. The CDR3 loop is CASSLGVGSVYEQYF. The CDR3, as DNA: TGTGCCAGCAGCTTGGGTGTAGGGAGCGTCTACGAGCAGTACTTC.